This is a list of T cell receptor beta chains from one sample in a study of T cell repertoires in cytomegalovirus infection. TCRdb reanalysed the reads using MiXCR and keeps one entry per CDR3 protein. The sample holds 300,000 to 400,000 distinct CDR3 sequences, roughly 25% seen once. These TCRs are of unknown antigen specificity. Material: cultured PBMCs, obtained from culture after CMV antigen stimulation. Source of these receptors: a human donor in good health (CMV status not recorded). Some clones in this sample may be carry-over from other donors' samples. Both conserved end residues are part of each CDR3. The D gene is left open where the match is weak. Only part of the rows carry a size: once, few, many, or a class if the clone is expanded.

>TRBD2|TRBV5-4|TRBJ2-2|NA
TGTGCCAGCAGCCGGACTAGCGGGGACCCGAGCACCGGGGAGCTGTTTTTT
CASSRTSGDPSTGELFF
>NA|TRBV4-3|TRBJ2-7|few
TGCGCCAGCAGCCAAAGTTGGGGACATCTCCCCTACGAGCAGTACTTC
CASSQSWGHLPYEQYF
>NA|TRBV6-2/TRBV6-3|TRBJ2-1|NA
TGTGCCAGCAGTTATCGGGAGAGGAATAATGAGCAGTTCTTC
CASSYRERNNEQFF
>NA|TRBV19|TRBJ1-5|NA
TGTGCCAGTAGTACTGGACCTAACAGCAATCAGCCCCAGCATTTT
CASSTGPNSNQPQHF
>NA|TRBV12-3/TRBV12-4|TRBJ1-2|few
TGTGCCAGCACCCACGGCGTGAGGGGGGCGCGGATCCTCGGGGGCTACACCTTC
CASTHGVRGARILGGYTF
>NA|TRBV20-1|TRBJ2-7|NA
TGCAGTGCTAGAGGACTATTTCTGCGGGGACTCTACGAGCAGTACTTC
CSARGLFLRGLYEQYF
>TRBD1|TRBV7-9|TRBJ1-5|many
TGTGCCAGCAGCTCCGACAGGGAAGAGAGCAATCAGCCCCAGCATTTT
CASSSDREESNQPQHF
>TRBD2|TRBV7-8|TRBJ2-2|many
TGTGCCAGCAGCTTAGTGGGGGGGAGTGGCACCGGGGAGCTGTTTTTT
CASSLVGGSGTGELFF
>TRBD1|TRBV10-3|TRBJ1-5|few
TGTGCCAGCAGGACAGGGGTTGATCAGCCCCAGCATTTT
CASRTGVDQPQHF
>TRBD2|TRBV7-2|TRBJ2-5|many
TGTGCCAGCAGCTTAGCCCCCCTAGCGGGAGGAGAGACCCAGTACTTC
CASSLAPLAGGETQYF
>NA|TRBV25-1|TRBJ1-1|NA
TGTGCCAGCACTCGGGCGGGCTTGACTGAAGCTTTCTTT
CASTRAGLTEAFF
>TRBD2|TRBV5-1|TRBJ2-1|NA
TGCGCCAGCAGCTTGAGATGGGGGGGGAATGAGCAGTTCTTC
CASSLRWGGNEQFF
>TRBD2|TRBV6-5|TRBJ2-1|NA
TGTGCCAGCAGTTACTCTAGTCCAGCGGGAGGGCTTTACAATGAGCAGTTCTTC
CASSYSSPAGGLYNEQFF
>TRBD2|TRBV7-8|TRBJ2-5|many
TGTGCCAGCGTCAAAAGGGGACTAGCGTTCCAAGAGACCCAGTACTTC
CASVKRGLAFQETQYF
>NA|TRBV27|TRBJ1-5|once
TGTGCCAGCGGAGATGGGGGTTGGCCCCAGCATTTT
CASGDGGWPQHF
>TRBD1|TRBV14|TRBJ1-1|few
TGTGCCAGCAGCCAAGTAGCAGGGGGTGGGACTGAAGCTTTCTTT
CASSQVAGGGTEAFF
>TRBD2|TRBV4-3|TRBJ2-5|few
TGCGCCAGCAGCCAATCGACTAGCGGGAGTGAGACCCAGTACTTC
CASSQSTSGSETQYF
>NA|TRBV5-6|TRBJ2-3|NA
TGTGCCAGCAGCTTACTGGGACCAAGCACAGATACGCAGTATTTT
CASSLLGPSTDTQYF
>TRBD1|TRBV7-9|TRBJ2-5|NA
TGTGCCAGCAGCTTAGGTGACAGGGGAGAGACCCAGTACTTC
CASSLGDRGETQYF
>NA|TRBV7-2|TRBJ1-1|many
TGTGCCAGCAGCTTAGTGGGGGAGGGAACTGAAGCTTTCTTT
CASSLVGEGTEAFF
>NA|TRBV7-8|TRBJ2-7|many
TGTGCCAGCAGCTTTAGGCGAGTTGAAGGGGGCTCCTACGAGCAGTACTTC
CASSFRRVEGGSYEQYF
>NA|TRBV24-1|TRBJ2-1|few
TGTGCCACCAGTAGAGAGGTTAGCAATGAGCAGTTCTTC
CATSREVSNEQFF
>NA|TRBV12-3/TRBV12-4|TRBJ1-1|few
TGTGCCAGCAGCCCTACACAGGGCGCCACTGAAGCTTTCTTT
CASSPTQGATEAFF
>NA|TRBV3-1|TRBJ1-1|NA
TGTGCCAGCAGCCAAGGAGCTCGGGGGGCGCAAGCTTTCTTT
CASSQGARGAQAFF
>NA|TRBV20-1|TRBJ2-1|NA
TGCAGTGCTAGAGGCCCCGGGACTTTCCTCAATGAGCAGTTCTTC
CSARGPGTFLNEQFF
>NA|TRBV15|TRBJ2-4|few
TGTGCCACCAGAGTAGGCTCGGCCAAAAACATTCAGTACTTC
CATRVGSAKNIQYF
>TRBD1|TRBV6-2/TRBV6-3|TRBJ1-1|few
TGTGCCAGCAGTCTCCGGACAGGGGGAATGAACACTGAAGCTTTCTTT
CASSLRTGGMNTEAFF
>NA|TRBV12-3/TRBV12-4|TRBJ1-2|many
TGTGCCAGCAGTCCGGGGTCCTACTATGGCTACACCTTC
CASSPGSYYGYTF
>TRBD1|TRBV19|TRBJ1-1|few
TGTGCCAGTAGTCGCCCAGGGACAGGGGAGGTTATGAACACTGAAGCTTTCTTT
CASSRPGTGEVMNTEAFF
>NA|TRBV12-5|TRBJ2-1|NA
TGTGCTAGTGACTACCTCAATGAGCAGTTCTTC
CASDYLNEQFF
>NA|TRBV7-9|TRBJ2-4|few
TGTGCCAGCAGGGAACCCTTACGGTCAGGCAAAAACATTCAGTACTTC
CASREPLRSGKNIQYF
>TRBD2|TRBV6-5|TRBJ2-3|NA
TGTGCCAGCAGTAAGGGACTAGCGGCCGAGGGTACGCAGTATTTT
CASSKGLAAEGTQYF
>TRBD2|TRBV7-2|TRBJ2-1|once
TGTGCCAGCAGGCCCATGGGAGCGGGAGGCGGGCAGTTCTTC
CASRPMGAGGGQFF
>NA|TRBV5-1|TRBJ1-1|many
TGCGCCAGCAGCCTGGGGCAACCGAACACTGAAGCTTTCTTT
CASSLGQPNTEAFF
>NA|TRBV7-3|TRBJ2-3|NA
TGTGCCAGCAAGAAAACGGAGGGGGCCCTTAGTGAAACCACAGATACGCAGTATTTT
CASKKTEGALSETTDTQYF
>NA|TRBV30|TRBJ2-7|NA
TGTGCCAGGGGGTCTCTCTACGAGCAGTACTTC
CARGSLYEQYF
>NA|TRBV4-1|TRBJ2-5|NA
TGTGCCAGCAGCCAATCTCCGGAGACCCAGTACTTC
CASSQSPETQYF
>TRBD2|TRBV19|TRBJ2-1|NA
TGTGCCAGTAGTGGGCTAGCGGCCCAGCAGTTCTTC
CASSGLAAQQFF
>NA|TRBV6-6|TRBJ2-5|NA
TGTGCCAGCAGGCGACAGAGTCAAGAGACCCAGTACTTC
CASRRQSQETQYF
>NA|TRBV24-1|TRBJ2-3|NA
TGTGCCACCAGTGATTTGCGCGTGGGGGATACGCAGTATTTT
CATSDLRVGDTQYF
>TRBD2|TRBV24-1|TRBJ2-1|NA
TGTGCCACCAGTGATCCCTTGGACCCTAGCGGGGCCTACAATGAGCAGTTCTTC
CATSDPLDPSGAYNEQFF
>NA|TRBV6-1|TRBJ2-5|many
TGTGCCAGCAGAGACACGGGCAAAGAGACCCAGTACTTC
CASRDTGKETQYF
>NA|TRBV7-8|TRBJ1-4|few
TGTGCCAGCAGCTTAACAGGGCGGGACAATGAAAAACTGTTTTTT
CASSLTGRDNEKLFF
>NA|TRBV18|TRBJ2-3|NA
TGTGCCAGCTCACCCCCGATTGCAGGTTGGACAGATACGCAGTATTTT
CASSPPIAGWTDTQYF
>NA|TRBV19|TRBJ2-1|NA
TGTGCCAGTATCAGTTGGGGGAATGAGCAGTTCTTC
CASISWGNEQFF
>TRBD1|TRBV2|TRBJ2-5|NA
TGTGCCAGCAGTGGAGGACAGGGGTTTTTAGAGACCCAGTACTTC
CASSGGQGFLETQYF
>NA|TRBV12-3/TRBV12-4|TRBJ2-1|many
TGTGCCAGCAGTTTAATAATCGGGGATTACAATGAGCAGTTCTTC
CASSLIIGDYNEQFF
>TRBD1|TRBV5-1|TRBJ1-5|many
TGCGCCAGCAGCATGGGGACAGGGCGAGAACAGCCCCAGCATTTT
CASSMGTGREQPQHF
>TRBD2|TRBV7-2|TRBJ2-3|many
TGTGCCAGCAGCCCGGGACTAGCTGCCCGAGATACGCAGTATTTT
CASSPGLAARDTQYF
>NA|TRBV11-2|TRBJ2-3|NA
TGTGCCAGCAGCCAAAGACTAGTTCCGACAGATACGCAGTATTTT
CASSQRLVPTDTQYF
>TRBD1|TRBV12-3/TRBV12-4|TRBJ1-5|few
TGTGCCAGCAGTCCAGACAGGGGGGCTCAGCCCCAGCATTTT
CASSPDRGAQPQHF
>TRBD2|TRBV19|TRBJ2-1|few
TGTGCCAGTAGTTCAATCTTAGCGGGCGGCTCCTACAATGAGCAGTTCTTC
CASSSILAGGSYNEQFF
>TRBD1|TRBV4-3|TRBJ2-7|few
TGCGCCAGCAGCCAGGGGACAGGGGGCCTCTACGAGCAGTACTTC
CASSQGTGGLYEQYF
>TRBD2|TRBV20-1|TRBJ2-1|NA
TGCAGTGCTAGATCGGCTAGCGGGAACAATGAGCAGTTCTTC
CSARSASGNNEQFF
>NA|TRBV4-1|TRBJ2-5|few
TGCGCCAGCAGCCAAGATTGGGGGAGGCAAAAAGAGACCCAGTACTTC
CASSQDWGRQKETQYF
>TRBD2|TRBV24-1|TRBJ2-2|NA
TGTGCCACCAGTGATTTCCGGCGGGAGGGCCTTTCCGGGGAGCTGTTTTTT
CATSDFRREGLSGELFF
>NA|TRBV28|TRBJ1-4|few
TGTGCCAGCAGTGAAATCGATCGACCTTTCGGTGAAAAACTGTTTTTT
CASSEIDRPFGEKLFF